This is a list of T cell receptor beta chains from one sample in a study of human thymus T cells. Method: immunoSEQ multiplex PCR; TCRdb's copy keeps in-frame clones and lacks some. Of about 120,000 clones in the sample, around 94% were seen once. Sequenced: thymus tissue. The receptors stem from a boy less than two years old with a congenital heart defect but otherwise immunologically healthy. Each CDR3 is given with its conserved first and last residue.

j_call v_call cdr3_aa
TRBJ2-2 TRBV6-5 CASSHSSDGGAGELFF
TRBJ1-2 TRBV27 CASSRCRDRRLGGYTF
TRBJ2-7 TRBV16 CASSRDRSYEQYF
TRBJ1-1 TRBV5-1 CASSLGDREDTEAFF
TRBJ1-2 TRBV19 CASSIDGERYGYTF
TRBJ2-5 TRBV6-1 CASSEELRKETQYF
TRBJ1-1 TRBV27 CASRTTEQGGGTEAFF
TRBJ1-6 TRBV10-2 CASSGTGSSYNSPLHF
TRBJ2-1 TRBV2 CASSTLAGSYNEQFF
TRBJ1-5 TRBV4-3 CASSQSRDQPQHF
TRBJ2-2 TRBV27 CASSPQKPGELFF
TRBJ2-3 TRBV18 CASSPTGSTDTQYF
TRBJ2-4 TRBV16 CASSPRVGIQYF
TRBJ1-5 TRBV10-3 CAISEEDRELYSNQPQHF
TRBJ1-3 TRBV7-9 CASSLAQTRRSGNTIYF
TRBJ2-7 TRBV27 CASSDLDRGRLREQYF
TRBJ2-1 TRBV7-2 CASSLKRNGGGADYNEQFF
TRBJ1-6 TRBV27 CASSSMPGQRNSPLHF
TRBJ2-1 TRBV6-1 CASSDSVLQGDEQFF
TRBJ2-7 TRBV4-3 CASSQDFGGYEQYF
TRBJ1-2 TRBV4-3 CASSQGIGHYGYTF
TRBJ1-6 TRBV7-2 CASRAERGRLYNSPLHF
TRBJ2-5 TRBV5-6 CASRTAGETQYF
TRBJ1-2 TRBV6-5 CASSVGAGDGYTF
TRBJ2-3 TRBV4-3 CASSDVGGLSTDTQYF
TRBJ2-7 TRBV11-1 CASSLLVYLGISYEQYF
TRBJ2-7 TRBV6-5 CASSYRQGHYEQYF
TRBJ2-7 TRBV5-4 CASSFHNYEQYF
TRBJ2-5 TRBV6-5 CASSLWASRETQYF
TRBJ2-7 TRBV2 CASSRVEGDEQYF
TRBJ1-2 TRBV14 CASSQDQGFGYTF
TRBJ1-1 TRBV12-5 CASGFSVDSMNTEAFF
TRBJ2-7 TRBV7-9 CASSNRTHRDAHSSYEQYF
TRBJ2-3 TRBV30 CAWGGGARTDTQYF
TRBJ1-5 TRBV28 CASSFESTGEANQPQHF
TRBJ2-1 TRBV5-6 CASKWGQKGEQFF
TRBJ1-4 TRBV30 CAWSTGARNEKLFF
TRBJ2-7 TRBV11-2 CASSLGLAGGFYEQYF
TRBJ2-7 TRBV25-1 CASSDIDRSYEQYF
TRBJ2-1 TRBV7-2 CASSLAGVSRGNDEQFF
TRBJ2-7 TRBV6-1 CASKSPRSYEQYF
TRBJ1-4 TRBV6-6 CASSTGGLEKLFF
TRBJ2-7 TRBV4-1 CASSQENFKEQYF
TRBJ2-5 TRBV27 CASRSGDRRGETQYF
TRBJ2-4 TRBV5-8 CASSWTSGGAKNIQYF
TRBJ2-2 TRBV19 CASSMLAGRNTGELFF
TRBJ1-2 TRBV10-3 CAISEHATGTNYGYTF
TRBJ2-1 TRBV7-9 CASSLGRAAKNEQFF
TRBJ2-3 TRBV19 CASSKPQGWPSTDTQYF
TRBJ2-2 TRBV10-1 CASSESASTNTGELFF
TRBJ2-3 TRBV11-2 CASSPAGTSTDTQYF
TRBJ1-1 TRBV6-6 CASSYSTKNTEAFF
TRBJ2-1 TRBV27 CASSLDSMIPYNEQFF
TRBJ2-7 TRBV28 CASSLTGGIGHEQYF
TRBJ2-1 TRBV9 CASSSDGHLAGGPEQFF
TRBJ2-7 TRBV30 CAWEAGVFYEQYF
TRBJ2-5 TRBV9 CASSVMGGGSEETQYF
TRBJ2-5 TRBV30 CAWDPSGGGETQYF
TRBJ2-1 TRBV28 CATLLHFRPSYNEQFF